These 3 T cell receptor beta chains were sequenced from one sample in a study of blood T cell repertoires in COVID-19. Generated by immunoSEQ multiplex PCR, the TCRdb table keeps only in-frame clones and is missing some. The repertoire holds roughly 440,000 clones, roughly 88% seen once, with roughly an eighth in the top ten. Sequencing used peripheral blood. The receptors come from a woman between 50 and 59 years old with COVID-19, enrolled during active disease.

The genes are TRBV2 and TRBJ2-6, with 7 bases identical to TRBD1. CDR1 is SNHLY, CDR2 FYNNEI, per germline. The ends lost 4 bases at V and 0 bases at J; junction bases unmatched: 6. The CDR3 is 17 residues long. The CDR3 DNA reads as TGTGCCAGCAGTGTGAAAGGGGGCACCTCTGGGGCCAACGTCCTGACTTTC. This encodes CASSVKGGTSGANVLTF.

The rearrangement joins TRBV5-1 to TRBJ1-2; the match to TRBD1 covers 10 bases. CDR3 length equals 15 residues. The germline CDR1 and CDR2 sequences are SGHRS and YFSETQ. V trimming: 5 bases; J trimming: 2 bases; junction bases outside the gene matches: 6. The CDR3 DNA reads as TGCGCCAGCAGTTACGGGGACAGGGGAAACTATGGCTACACCTTC. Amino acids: CASSYGDRGNYGYTF.

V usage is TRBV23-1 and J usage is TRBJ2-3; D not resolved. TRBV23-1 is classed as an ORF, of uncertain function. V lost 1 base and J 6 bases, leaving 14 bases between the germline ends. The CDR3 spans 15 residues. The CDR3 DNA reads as TGCGCCAGCAGTCAATTGAGTGGGCCTGGTGATACGCAGTATTTT. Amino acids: CASSQLSGPGDTQYF.